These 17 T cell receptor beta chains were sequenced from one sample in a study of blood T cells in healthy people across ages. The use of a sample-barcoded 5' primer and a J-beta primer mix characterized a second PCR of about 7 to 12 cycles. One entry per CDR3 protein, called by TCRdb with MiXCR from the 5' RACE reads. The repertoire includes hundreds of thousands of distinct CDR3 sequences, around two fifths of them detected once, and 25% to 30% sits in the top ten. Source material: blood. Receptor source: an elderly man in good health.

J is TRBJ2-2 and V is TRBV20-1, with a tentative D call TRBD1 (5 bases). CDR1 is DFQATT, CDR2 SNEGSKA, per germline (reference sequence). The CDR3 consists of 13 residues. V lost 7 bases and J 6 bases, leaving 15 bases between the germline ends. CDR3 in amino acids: CSVLGAEPGELFF. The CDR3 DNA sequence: TGCAGTGTGTTAGGGGCGGAACCCGGGGAGCTGTTTTTT.

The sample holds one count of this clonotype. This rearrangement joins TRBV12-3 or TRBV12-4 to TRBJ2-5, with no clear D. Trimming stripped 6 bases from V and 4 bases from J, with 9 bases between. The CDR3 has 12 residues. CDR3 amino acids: CASSRLSETQYF. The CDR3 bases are TGTGCCAGCAGCCGATTGTCAGAGACCCAGTACTTC.

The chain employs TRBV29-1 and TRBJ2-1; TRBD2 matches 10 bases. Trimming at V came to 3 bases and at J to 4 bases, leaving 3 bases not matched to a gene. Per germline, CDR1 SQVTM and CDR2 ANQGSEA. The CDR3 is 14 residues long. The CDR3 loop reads CSVDRTSGYNEQFF. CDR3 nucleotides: TGCAGCGTTGACCGGACTAGCGGATACAATGAGCAGTTCTTC.

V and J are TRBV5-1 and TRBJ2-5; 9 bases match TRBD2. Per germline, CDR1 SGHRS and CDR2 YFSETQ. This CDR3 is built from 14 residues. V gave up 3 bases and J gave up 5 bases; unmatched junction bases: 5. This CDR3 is CASSSITSGETQYF. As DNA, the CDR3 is TGCGCCAGCAGCTCGATTACTAGCGGGGAGACCCAGTACTTC.

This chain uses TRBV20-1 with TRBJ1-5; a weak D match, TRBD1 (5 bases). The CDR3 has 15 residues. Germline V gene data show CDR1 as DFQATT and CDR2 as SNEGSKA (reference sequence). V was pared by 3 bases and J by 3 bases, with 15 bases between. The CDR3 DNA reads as TGCAGTGCTAGGGGGGGGAATATGCCCAATCAGCCCCAGCATTTT. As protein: CSARGGNMPNQPQHF.

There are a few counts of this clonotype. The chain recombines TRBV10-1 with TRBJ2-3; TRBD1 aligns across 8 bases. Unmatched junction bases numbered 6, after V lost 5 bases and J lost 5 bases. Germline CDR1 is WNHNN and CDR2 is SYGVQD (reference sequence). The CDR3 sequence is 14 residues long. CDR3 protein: CASSLRTGQDTQYF. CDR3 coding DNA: TGCGCCAGCAGTCTACGGACAGGGCAAGATACGCAGTATTTT.

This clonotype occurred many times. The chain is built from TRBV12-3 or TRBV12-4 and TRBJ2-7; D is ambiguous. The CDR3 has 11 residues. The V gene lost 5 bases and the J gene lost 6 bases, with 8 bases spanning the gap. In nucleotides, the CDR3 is TGTGCCAGCAGTCTCAAGGCCGAGCAGTACTTC. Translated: CASSLKAEQYF.

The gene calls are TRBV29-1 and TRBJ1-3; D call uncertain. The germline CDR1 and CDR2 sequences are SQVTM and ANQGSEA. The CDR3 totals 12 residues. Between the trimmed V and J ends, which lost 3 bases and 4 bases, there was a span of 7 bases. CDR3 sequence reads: CSVDLGGNTIYF. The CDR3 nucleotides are TGCAGCGTTGATCTGGGGGGAAACACCATATATTTT.

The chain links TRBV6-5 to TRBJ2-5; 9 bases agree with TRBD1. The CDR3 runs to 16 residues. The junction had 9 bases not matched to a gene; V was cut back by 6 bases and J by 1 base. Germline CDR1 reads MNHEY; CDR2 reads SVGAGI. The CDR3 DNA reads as TGTGCCAGCAGACAACCGGGACAGGGCCTCCAAGAGACCCAGTACTTC. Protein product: CASRQPGQGLQETQYF.

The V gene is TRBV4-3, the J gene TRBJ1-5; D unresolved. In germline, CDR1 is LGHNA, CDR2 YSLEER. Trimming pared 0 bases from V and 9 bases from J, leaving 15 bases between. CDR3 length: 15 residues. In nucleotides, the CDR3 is TGCGCCAGCAGCCAAGATCTTAGCATGGATTGGCCCCAGCATTTT. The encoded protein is CASSQDLSMDWPQHF.

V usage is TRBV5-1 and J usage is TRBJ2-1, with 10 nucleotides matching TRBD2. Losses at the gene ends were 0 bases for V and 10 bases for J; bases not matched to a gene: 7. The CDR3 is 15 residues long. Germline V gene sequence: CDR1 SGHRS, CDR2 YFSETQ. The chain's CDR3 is CASSLALAGVTEQFF. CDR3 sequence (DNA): TGCGCCAGCAGCTTGGCGCTAGCGGGAGTAACCGAGCAGTTCTTC.

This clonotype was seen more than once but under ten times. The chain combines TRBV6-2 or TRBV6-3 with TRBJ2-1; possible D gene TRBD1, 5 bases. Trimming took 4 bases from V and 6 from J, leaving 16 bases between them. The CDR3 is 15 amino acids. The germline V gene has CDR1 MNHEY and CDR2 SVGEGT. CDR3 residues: CASSFRVLRSNEQFF. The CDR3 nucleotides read TGTGCCAGCAGTTTCAGGGTCCTGAGGAGCAATGAGCAGTTCTTC.

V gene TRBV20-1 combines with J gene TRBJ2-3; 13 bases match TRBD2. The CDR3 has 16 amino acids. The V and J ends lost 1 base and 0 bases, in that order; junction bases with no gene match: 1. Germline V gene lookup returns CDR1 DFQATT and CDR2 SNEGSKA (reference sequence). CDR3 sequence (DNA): TGCAGTGCTAGAGGGACTAGCGGGAGTAGCACAGATACGCAGTATTTT. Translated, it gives CSARGTSGSSTDTQYF.

The CDR3 spells CASTDPAGGNSNQPQHF. The CDR3, as DNA: TGTGCCAGCACCGACCCGGCAGGGGGCAACAGCAATCAGCCCCAGCATTTT. This sequence joins TRBV6-2 or TRBV6-3 and TRBJ1-5, with 8 bases aligning to TRBD1. This CDR3 region has 17 residues. V trimming: 7 bases; J trimming: 1 base; junction bases outside the gene matches: 12. CDR1 and CDR2 (germline): MNHEY, SVGEGT.

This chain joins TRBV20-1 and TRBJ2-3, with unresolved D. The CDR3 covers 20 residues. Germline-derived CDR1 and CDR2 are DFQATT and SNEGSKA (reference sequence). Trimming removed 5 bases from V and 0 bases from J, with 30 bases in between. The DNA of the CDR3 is TGCAGTGCTCAGGTGCGGCTAACGGGTGTATCCTGGTTTAGCACAGATACGCAGTATTTT. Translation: CSAQVRLTGVSWFSTDTQYF.

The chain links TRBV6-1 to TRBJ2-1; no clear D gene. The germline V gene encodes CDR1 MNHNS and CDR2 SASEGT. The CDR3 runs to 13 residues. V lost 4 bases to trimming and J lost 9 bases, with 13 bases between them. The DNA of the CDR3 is TGTGCCAGCAGTGTTACAATTGTAGGTGAGCAGTTCTTC. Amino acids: CASSVTIVGEQFF.

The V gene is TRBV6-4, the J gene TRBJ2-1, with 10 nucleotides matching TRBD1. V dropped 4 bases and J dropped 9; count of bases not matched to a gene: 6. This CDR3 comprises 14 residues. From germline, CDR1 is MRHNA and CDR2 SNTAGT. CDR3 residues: CASSVRTGGGEQFF. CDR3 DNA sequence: TGTGCCAGCAGTGTCCGGACAGGGGGTGGTGAGCAGTTCTTC.